This T cell receptor (beta chain) was identified during a study of T cells after yellow fever vaccination (dated by TCRdb to the late 2010s). Notes on the research overall: The SMART-Seq v4 Ultra Low Input RNA kit was used to prepare libraries from fractions with low cell numbers. Bulk TCR alpha and beta repertoires were sequenced longitudinally to track T-cell clones before and after primary and booster YFV17D yellow fever vaccination. The cohort comprised two healthy male donors, one aged 18 to 30 and one aged 30 to 40 years. Blood was drawn at multiple timepoints before and after primary and secondary immunization, with bulk PBMC replicates and cell subsets isolated.

Only a few counts were recorded for this clonotype. Its antigen target is currently unknown. Base qualities are missing; no much larger clone stands one base away. Taken with the paper, the label for treatment or condition translates to: live attenuated yellow fever vaccine strain. Two biological replicates of bulk PBMCs were collected at each blood-draw timepoint. A standard Ficoll-Paque protocol was used to isolate PBMCs from peripheral blood. RNA was extracted with TriZol from bulk PBMCs, CD4 and CD8 fractions, and dextramer-positive and dextramer-negative fractions. TCR cDNA was synthesized by 5'RACE template switching, through which a universal primer site and unique molecular identifiers were introduced. Priming of cDNA synthesis was performed from both the TCR alpha and TCR beta constant segments. Two PCR steps were used to amplify libraries, with sample barcodes and sequencing adapters being added in the second step. Sequencing of libraries was done on Illumina HiSeq 2500 (2x100 bp) or NovaSeq (2x150 bp). For the original study's pipeline: Reads were demultiplexed and collapsed into UMI consensus sequences with MIGEC, and V(D)J alignment was performed with MiXCR. Clonotypes responding to the vaccine were identified with edgeR on replicate PBMC samples, with the criteria of FDR below 0.01 and a log2 fold change above 5 up to day 15. Bulk clonotypes were assigned CD4 or CD8 identity according to which sequenced CD4 or CD8 repertoire held them at higher abundance. TCRdb itself trimmed the public reads at Q25 with fastp, ran MiXCR and retained productive beta chains. Rows matching on CDR3 protein sequence are summarized as one entry with the most common DNA and genes. For this entry, the V and J calls and clone size follow TCRdb and not the study's own pipeline. Here the sample has 450,000 to 550,000 distinct CDR3 sequences; roughly 22% occur a single time. The biggest ten clones account for less than 20% of the sample.

What the authors observed across the whole study: Most clones expanded after primary vaccination (approximately 96% of CD4 and approximately 90% of CD8) were re-detected after the booster, suggesting that broad memory maintenance occurred. A small share of clonotypes was detected in both CD4 and CD8 compartments, with the overlap likely arising from convergent recombination. Because only two donors were included in the study, the extent to which the findings can be generalized is limited. The secondary T-cell response was found to be weaker but faster than the primary response, with a peak reached on day 5 rather than on day 15. Because abundant contaminating clonotypes from the bulk population could be contained in FACS-sorted repertoires, computational filtering was required.

Between the V and J ends, shortened by 4 bases and 0 bases respectively, the junction contains 7 bases. The CDR3 spans 13 residues, from the cysteine through the phenylalanine. Here the CDR3 DNA is all that survives: 39 bases in frame from base 1. CDR1 and CDR2, looked up from the germline V gene, are MNHNS and SASEGT. The chain is encoded by TRBV6-1 joined to TRBJ2-7; no D segment can be confidently identified. The sequencing used PBMCs, collected 20 to 25 days after the first yellow fever vaccination. This receptor was taken from a man in his late teens or twenties who received the YFV17D yellow fever vaccine. The CDR3 region has the sequence CASSAPASYEQYF. The DNA sequence is TGTGCCAGCAGTGCCCCGGCCTCCTACGAGCAGTACTTC.